The 5 T cell receptor beta chains presented below share a single source sample, sequenced in a study of cytomegalovirus exposure and HLA in healthy donors. The study ran its PCR with 60 Vbeta and 13 Jbeta primers. Method: immunoSEQ multiplex PCR; TCRdb's copy keeps in-frame clones and lacks some. The repertoire holds roughly 170,000 clones, with about 82% as singletons. The sample comprised PBMCs. These receptor sequences come from a female donor in good health and CMV-seronegative.

In DNA, the CDR3 is TGTGCCAGCAGCCAAGATTTCGGGGGACCTTCTAATGAGCAGTTCTTC. Its protein is CASSQDFGGPSNEQFF. The chain couples TRBV4-2 to TRBJ2-1, with D perhaps TRBD2 (6 bases). CDR1 is LGHNA and CDR2 is YNFKEQ in the germline V gene. This CDR3 is 16 amino acids long. V lost 0 bases to trimming and J lost 7 bases, with 16 bases between them.

The rearrangement links TRBV7-2 to TRBJ2-5; TRBD2 is a possible D gene (5 bases). V lost 4 bases and J 5 bases, leaving 17 bases between the germline ends. Germline V gene data show CDR1 as SGHTA and CDR2 as FQGNSA. This CDR3 is 15 amino acids long. The CDR3: CASSSHRGGYETQYF. In DNA, the CDR3 is TGTGCCAGCAGCTCTCACAGAGGAGGATACGAGACCCAGTACTTC.

This chain uses TRBV7-9 with TRBJ1-2; D is unclear. V was trimmed by 5 bases and J by 4 bases, leaving 20 bases between them. Germline V gene sequence: CDR1 SEHNR, CDR2 FQNEAQ (reference sequence). This CDR3 has 16 amino acids. The CDR3 region is CASSPRRLEKVYGYTF. The CDR3 nucleotides read TGTGCCAGCAGCCCACGAAGATTGGAGAAGGTCTATGGCTACACCTTC.

The chain joins TRBV30 to TRBJ2-2; 8 bases fit TRBD2. The CDR3 spans 14 residues. The germline V gene encodes CDR1 GTSNPN and CDR2 SVGIG (reference sequence). Losses at the gene ends were 0 bases for V and 4 bases for J; bases not matched to a gene: 1. Written as DNA, the CDR3 is TGTGCCTGGAGTGTACTAGCGGCCACCGGGGAGCTGTTTTTT. It specifies CAWSVLAATGELFF.

The chain is built from TRBV7-9 and TRBJ2-7, with TRBD1 matching over 8 bases. CDR1 is SEHNR and CDR2 is FQNEAQ in the germline V gene (reference sequence). The ends lost 3 bases at V and 2 bases at J; junction bases unmatched: 3. The CDR3 is made up of 14 amino acids. The CDR3 protein is CASSFGTGTYEQYF. CDR3 DNA sequence: TGTGCCAGCAGCTTTGGGACAGGCACCTACGAGCAGTACTTC.